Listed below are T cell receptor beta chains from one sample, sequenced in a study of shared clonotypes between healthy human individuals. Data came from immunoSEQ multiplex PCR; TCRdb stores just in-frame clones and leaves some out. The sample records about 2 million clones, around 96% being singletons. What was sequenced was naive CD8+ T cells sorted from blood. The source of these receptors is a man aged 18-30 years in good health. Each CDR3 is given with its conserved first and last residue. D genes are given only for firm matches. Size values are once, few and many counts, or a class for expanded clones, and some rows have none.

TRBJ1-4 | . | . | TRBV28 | CASSFRQGYEKLFF | TGTGCCAGCAGTTTTCGGCAGGGATATGAAAAACTGTTTTTT
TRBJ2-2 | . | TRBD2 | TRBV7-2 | CASSSGTSAKNTGELFF | TGTGCCAGCAGCTCCGGGACTAGCGCTAAGAACACCGGGGAGCTGTTTTTT
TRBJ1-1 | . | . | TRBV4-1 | CASSQPRGEAFF | TGCGCCAGCAGCCAACCTAGGGGTGAAGCTTTCTTT
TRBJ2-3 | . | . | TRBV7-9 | CASSPAGGSTDTQYF | TGTGCCAGCAGCCCGGCCGGAGGCAGCACAGATACGCAGTATTTT
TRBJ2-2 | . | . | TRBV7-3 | CASSPHGDSNTGELFF | TGTGCCAGCAGCCCCCACGGGGACTCGAACACCGGGGAGCTGTTTTTT
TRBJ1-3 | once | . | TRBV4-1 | CASSLTGTAGNTIYF | TGCGCCAGCAGCTTAACGGGGACGGCTGGAAACACCATATATTTT
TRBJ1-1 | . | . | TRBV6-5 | CASRLGGNTEAFF | TGTGCCAGCAGACTAGGGGGGAACACTGAAGCTTTCTTT
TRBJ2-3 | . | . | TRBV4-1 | CASSQTDTQYF | TGCGCCAGCAGCCAAACAGATACGCAGTATTTT
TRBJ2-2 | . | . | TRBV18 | CASSPAGELFF | TGTGCCAGCTCCCCGGCCGGGGAGCTGTTTTTT
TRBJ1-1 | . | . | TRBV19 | CASSTGRGTDTEAFF | TGTGCCAGTAGTACGGGGAGGGGGACTGACACTGAAGCTTTCTTT
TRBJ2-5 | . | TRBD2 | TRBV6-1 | CASSGANGGQETQYF | TGTGCCAGCAGTGGGGCAAACGGGGGGCAAGAGACCCAGTACTTC
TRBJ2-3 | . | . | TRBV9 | CASTPTPGRSTDTQYF | TGTGCCAGCACCCCAACACCGGGGAGAAGCACAGATACGCAGTATTTT
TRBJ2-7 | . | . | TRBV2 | CASSESGYEQYF | TGTGCCAGCAGTGAATCCGGCTACGAGCAGTACTTC
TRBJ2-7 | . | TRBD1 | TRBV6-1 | CASSVRGPYEQYF | TGTGCCAGCAGCGTCAGGGGGCCCTACGAGCAGTACTTC
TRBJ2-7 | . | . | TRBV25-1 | CASSSGRTNEQYF | TGTGCCAGCAGCTCGGGCCGGACCAACGAGCAGTACTTC
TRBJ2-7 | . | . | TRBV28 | CASSLVRGYEQYF | TGTGCCAGCAGTTTAGTCAGGGGTTACGAGCAGTACTTC
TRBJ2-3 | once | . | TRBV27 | CASSLQGDTQYF | TGTGCCAGCAGTTTACAGGGAGATACGCAGTATTTT
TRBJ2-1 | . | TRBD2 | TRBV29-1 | CSVEDWGLAGVASLNEQFF | TGCAGCGTTGAAGATTGGGGACTAGCGGGAGTTGCCTCCCTCAATGAGCAGTTCTTC
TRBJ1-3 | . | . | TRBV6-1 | CASSALGRGSGNTIYF | TGTGCCAGCAGTGCCCTAGGGCGGGGTTCTGGAAACACCATATATTTT
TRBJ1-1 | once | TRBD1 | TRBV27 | CASSLRGQGMNTEAFF | TGTGCCAGCAGTTTAAGGGGACAGGGTATGAACACTGAAGCTTTCTTT
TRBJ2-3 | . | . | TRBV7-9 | CATSTTSSTDTQYF | TGTGCCACCTCAACGACCAGCAGCACAGATACGCAGTATTTT
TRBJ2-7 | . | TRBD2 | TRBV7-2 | CASSPTPGLAGPSSYEQYF | TGTGCCAGCAGCCCGACTCCGGGACTAGCGGGACCGAGCTCCTACGAGCAGTACTTC
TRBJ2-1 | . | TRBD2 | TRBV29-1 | CSVTSGEGYNEQFF | TGCAGCGTTACTAGCGGGGAGGGTTACAATGAGCAGTTCTTC
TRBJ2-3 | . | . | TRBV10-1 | CASSETGLGTDTQYF | TGCGCCAGCAGTGAAACTGGGCTCGGCACAGATACGCAGTATTTT
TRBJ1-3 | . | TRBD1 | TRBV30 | CAWSGTGGHYTIYF | TGTGCCTGGAGTGGTACAGGGGGCCACTACACCATATATTTT
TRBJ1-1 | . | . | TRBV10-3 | CAISESGWAATGDTEAFF | TGTGCCATCAGTGAGTCTGGGTGGGCAGCCACTGGGGATACTGAAGCTTTCTTT
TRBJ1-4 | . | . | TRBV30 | CAWGVALNEKLFF | TGTGCCTGGGGAGTTGCACTCAATGAAAAACTGTTTTTT
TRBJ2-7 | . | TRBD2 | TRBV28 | CASSLTPAGEAYEQYF | TGTGCCAGCAGTTTAACCCCAGCGGGGGAGGCCTACGAGCAGTACTTC